Shown below are 25 T cell receptor beta chains from a single sample sequenced in a study of regulatory T cells in long-lasting Graves disease. The sample's time point: newly diagnosed GD, antithyroid drugs for less than 3 months. PBMC RNA was the source of the TCR library. Arm-PCR with iRepertoire HTBI primers amplified the CDR3 regions for these TCR beta libraries. MiXCR was run by TCRdb on the multiplex PCR reads, yielding one entry per CDR3 protein. The table lists hundreds of thousands of distinct CDR3 sequences, 15% to 20% of them singletons. The same sample was also studied in work on T cells in Graves' hyperthyroidism and ophthalmopathy.

Sequenced material: peripheral blood mononuclear cells (PBMCs), taken at new diagnosis, from a patient treated with antithyroid drugs. These receptors came from a woman aged 40 to 65 with Graves disease.

At least ten counts were recorded for this clonotype. This chain connects TRBV6-1 to TRBJ2-1; TRBD1 aligns across 8 bases. The CDR3 has 17 amino acids. Trimming cost V 6 bases and J 1 base; bases outside gene matches: 11. Germline V gene sequence: CDR1 MNHNS, CDR2 SASEGT. CDR3 protein: CASSSSGQGKSYNEQFF. DNA of the CDR3: TGTGCCAGCAGCAGCTCCGGACAGGGAAAGTCCTACAATGAGCAGTTCTTC.

The gene calls are TRBV24-1 and TRBJ2-2; D is possibly TRBD1 or TRBD2 (5 bases each). V was clipped by 2 bases and J by 3 bases, with 12 bases between them. Looked up from germline, CDR1 is KGHDR and CDR2 is SFDVKD. The length of the CDR3 is 16 residues. This chain's CDR3 is CATSDSSGTHTGELFF. The CDR3 DNA follows: TGTGCCACCAGTGATTCTTCCGGGACGCACACCGGGGAGCTGTTTTTT.

This clonotype was seen repeatedly, ten times or more. The J gene is TRBJ1-1, the V gene TRBV11-1, with a weak D call TRBD1 (6 bases). Per the germline V gene, CDR1 is SGHAT and CDR2 is FQDESV (reference sequence). The CDR3 is made up of 17 amino acids. V gave up 6 bases and J gave up 0 bases, with 20 bases separating them. The CDR3 sequence: CASSPGGGVSMNTEAFF. The CDR3 DNA sequence: TGTGCCAGCAGTCCCGGAGGGGGAGTCTCCATGAACACTGAAGCTTTCTTT.

This clonotype was recorded many times. This chain uses TRBV12-5 with TRBJ2-1; 8 bases fit TRBD1. V shed 1 base and J 3 bases; nucleotides not matched to a gene: 5. Germline CDR1 LGHNT, CDR2 FRNRAP. This CDR3 contains 16 residues. Written as DNA, the CDR3 is TGTGCTAGTGGTTTGGGAGGACAGGGTCGCTACAATGAGCAGTTCTTC. It yields the protein CASGLGGQGRYNEQFF. The whole variable domain, remainder taken from reference TRBV12-5 and TRBJ2-1, is DARVTQTPRHKVTEMGQEVTMRCQPILGHNTVFWYRQTMMQGLELLAYFRNRAPLDDSGMPKDRFSAEMPDATLATLKIQPSEPRDSAVYFCASGLGGQGRYNEQFFGPGTRLTVL.

The CDR3 sequence is CSVVGAGNEKLFF. The CDR3 nucleotides are TGCAGCGTTGTCGGAGCGGGTAATGAAAAACTGTTTTTT. The rearrangement links TRBV29-1 to TRBJ1-4; no clear D. Germline loops: CDR1 SQVTM, CDR2 ANQGSEA. This CDR3 has 13 residues. V shed 4 bases and J shed 4 bases, with 10 bases lying between them.

This clonotype was seen ten or more times. This chain joins TRBV29-1 and TRBJ2-7; 9 bases match TRBD1. CDR1 and CDR2 from the germline V gene are SQVTM and ANQGSEA. The CDR3 is 15 amino acids. V lost 0 bases and J lost 5; bases outside the gene matches: 8. CDR3 protein: CSVEEWDRDLHEQYF. The CDR3 DNA reads as TGCAGCGTTGAAGAGTGGGACAGGGATCTCCACGAGCAGTACTTC.

The chain has TRBV12-3 or TRBV12-4 and TRBJ1-6; D possibly corresponds to TRBD1 (6 bases). The CDR3 runs 13 residues. V shed 5 bases and J shed 9 bases, with 11 bases lying between them. Written as DNA, the CDR3 is TGTGCCAGCAGTAGAGGACAGACTTCACCCCTCCACTTT. Translation gives CASSRGQTSPLHF.

This clonotype has at least ten counts. V gene TRBV28 combines with J gene TRBJ2-1; D gene uncertain. The CDR3 runs 10 residues. V was clipped by 6 bases and J by 9 bases, with 6 bases between them. Germline CDR1 is MDHEN and CDR2 is SYDVKM. This CDR3 reads CASRRPEQFF. Here the CDR3 DNA reads TGTGCCAGCAGGAGGCCTGAGCAGTTCTTC.

This clonotype occurred a few times. The J gene is TRBJ2-2, the V gene TRBV25-1; 7 bases fit TRBD1. From germline, CDR1 is MGHDK and CDR2 SYGVNS. Trimming cost V 4 bases and J 7 bases; bases outside gene matches: 6. This CDR3 has 14 amino acids. CDR3 sequence reads: CASSGTGRGGELFF. In DNA, the CDR3 is TGTGCCAGCAGTGGGACAGGACGGGGCGGGGAGCTGTTTTTT.

This clonotype showed up just a few times. The J gene is TRBJ1-3, the V gene TRBV7-2; D is ambiguous. The CDR3 totals 15 residues. V was clipped by 2 bases and J by 0 bases, with 8 bases between them. Germline values: CDR1 SGHTA, CDR2 FQGNSA. This CDR3 reads CASSLSGRSGNTIYF. The CDR3 DNA is TGTGCCAGCAGCTTAAGTGGGCGCTCTGGAAACACCATATATTTT.

This clonotype occurred a few times. The gene calls are TRBV12-3 or TRBV12-4 and TRBJ1-2; no reliable D call. This CDR3 is 15 amino acids long. Deletions cut 3 bases from V and 4 bases from J, with 15 bases between. CDR3 region: CASSLALRGSYGYTF. The CDR3 DNA sequence: TGTGCCAGCAGTTTGGCGTTGAGAGGGTCCTATGGCTACACCTTC.

The chain recombines TRBV12-3 or TRBV12-4 with TRBJ2-2, with D uncertain. V was trimmed by 3 bases and J by 6 bases, leaving 5 bases between them. The CDR3 contains 12 residues. The CDR3 DNA reads TGTGCCAGCAGTTTTTTCCCCGGGGAGCTGTTTTTT. Translating it yields CASSFFPGELFF.

On this clonotype itself: This may be a read error: a much more frequent sequence differs by one nucleotide. V gene TRBV6-1 combines with J gene TRBJ2-7, with TRBD2 matching over 9 bases. The CDR3 loop spans 15 amino acids. V dropped 6 bases and J dropped 2; count of bases not matched to a gene: 8. Germline CDR1 and CDR2: MNHNS and SASEGT. The CDR3 loop is CASSSLAGGAYEQYF. The CDR3 DNA reads TGTGCCAGCAGCTCTCTTGCGGGGGGGGCCTACGAGCAGTACTTC.

This clonotype was picked up many times. The V and J genes are TRBV12-3 or TRBV12-4 and TRBJ2-5; TRBD1 might be the D (5 bases). V was shortened by 7 bases and J by 4 bases, with 16 bases between the two germline ends. CDR3 length equals 14 residues. CDR3 in amino acids: CASTLRQGGETQYF. The CDR3 coding sequence is TGTGCCAGCACCCTGAGGCAGGGTGGAGAGACCCAGTACTTC.

This clonotype was observed many times. The chain joins TRBV7-2 to TRBJ2-7; 8 positions agree with TRBD1. Germline CDR1 and CDR2: SGHTA and FQGNSA. This CDR3 is built from 14 residues. J was trimmed by 5 bases and V by 2 bases; bases with no gene match: 5. CDR3 loop: CASSLTDRGDEQYF. The CDR3 nucleotides are TGTGCCAGCAGCTTAACCGACAGGGGCGACGAGCAGTACTTC.

The table lists this clonotype with many counts. The chain carries TRBV7-8 and TRBJ1-5, with 7 bases that match TRBD1. This CDR3 comprises 16 residues. From germline, CDR1 is SGHVS and CDR2 FQNEAQ. The J segment lost 0 bases and the V segment lost 4 bases, leaving 6 bases of the junction unmatched. CDR3 nucleotide sequence: TGTGCCAGCAGCTCGATACAGGGGACTAGCAATCAGCCCCAGCATTTT. As protein: CASSSIQGTSNQPQHF.

This clonotype was found a few times. This rearrangement joins TRBV4-2 to TRBJ1-5; D unclear. The CDR3 is 16 amino acids. Deletions cut 0 bases from V and 6 bases from J, with 15 bases between. Germline CDR1 and CDR2: LGHNA and YNFKEQ. CDR3: CASSQDEVKGPQPQHF. DNA for the CDR3: TGTGCCAGCAGCCAAGATGAGGTAAAGGGCCCTCAGCCCCAGCATTTT.

This clonotype was observed a few times. The chain combines TRBV5-8 with TRBJ1-4; D unresolved. The CDR3 extends over 14 amino acids. Germline V gives CDR1 SGHTS, CDR2 YDEGEE. V shed 0 bases and J shed 5 bases, with 8 bases lying between them. The CDR3 is CASSLEEVNEKLFF. CDR3 sequence (DNA): TGTGCCAGCAGCTTGGAGGAGGTGAATGAAAAACTGTTTTTT.

Ten or more counts support this clonotype. V and J are TRBV2 and TRBJ1-2; D not certain. The CDR3 runs to 11 residues. Trimming shortened V by 3 bases and J by 5 bases, and 4 bases separated the two germline ends. The V gene's germline CDR1 is SNHLY and CDR2 FYNNEI. As DNA, the CDR3 is TGTGCCAGCAGTGATTATTATGGCTACACCTTC. Translated, it gives CASSDYYGYTF.

The chain uses TRBV9 and TRBJ2-7; TRBD1 matches 10 bases. After removal of 3 bases from V and 7 bases from J, the junction contained 10 bases not matched to a gene. Germline V gene data show CDR1 as SGDLS and CDR2 as YYNGEE. The CDR3 has 15 residues. In DNA, the CDR3 is TGTGCCAGCAGCGGCTCCGGGACAGGGGTGGGAGAGCAGTACTTC. Protein product: CASSGSGTGVGEQYF.

This clonotype was recorded many times. The chain recombines TRBV5-1 with TRBJ2-3; the D gene could be TRBD1 or TRBD2 (5 bases each). The CDR3 is made up of 16 amino acids. The ends were cut back, 1 base at V and 5 bases at J, with 17 bases in the middle. Germline CDR1 and CDR2: SGHRS and YFSETQ. The CDR3 bases are TGCGCCAGCAGCTTGTCGGGACCTCCGACCAAAGATACGCAGTATTTT. As protein: CASSLSGPPTKDTQYF.

The rearrangement uses TRBV5-5 and TRBJ1-1; TRBD1 is a possible D gene (6 bases). In germline, CDR1 is SGHKS, CDR2 YYEKEE (reference sequence). V lost 4 bases, J lost 1 base, and 14 bases lay in between. There are 15 residues in the CDR3. This CDR3 reads CASSRTGHPNTEAFF. CDR3 DNA sequence: TGTGCCAGCAGCCGAACGGGACACCCGAACACTGAAGCTTTCTTT. Combining the CDR3 with reference TRBV5-5 and TRBJ1-1 gives the whole variable domain DAGVTQSPTHLIKTRGQQVTLRCSPISGHKSVSWYQQVLGQGPQFIFQYYEKEERGRGNFPDRFSARQFPNYSSELNVNALLLGDSALYLCASSRTGHPNTEAFFGQGTRLTVV.

This sequence joins TRBV3-1 and TRBJ1-2, with D possibly matching TRBD1 (6 bases). Trimming removed 3 bases from V and 2 bases from J, with 10 bases in between. The CDR3 totals 14 residues. Germline CDR1 and CDR2: LGHDT and YNNKEL (reference sequence). CDR3 in amino acids: CASSQGALNYGYTF. The CDR3, as DNA: TGTGCCAGCAGCCAGGGGGCGTTAAACTATGGCTACACCTTC.

The sample holds many counts of this clonotype. The chain carries TRBV6-2 or TRBV6-3 and TRBJ2-7; D is tentatively TRBD1 or TRBD2 (5 bases each). The V end lost 5 bases, the J end lost 3 bases, and 14 bases lay between the germline ends. Germline V gene lookup returns CDR1 MNHEY and CDR2 SVGEGT. This CDR3 has 14 amino acids. The DNA for the CDR3 is TGTGCCAGCAGTGACCCCGGGACCTTCTACGAGCAGTACTTC. Translating gives CASSDPGTFYEQYF.

Ten or more counts support this clonotype. This chain connects TRBV7-3 to TRBJ2-1; TRBD2 agrees at 8 bases. V gave up 1 base and J gave up 4 bases; unmatched junction bases: 3. The CDR3 is made up of 15 amino acids. Germline CDR1 is SGHTA and CDR2 is FQGTGA. For the CDR3, the DNA is TGTGCCAGCAGCTTAAGCGGGGGGCTTTACAATGAGCAGTTCTTC. Its translation is CASSLSGGLYNEQFF.